This TCR beta chain was identified in a study of T cells in localized non-small cell lung cancer. Whole-study findings and limits: With higher T cell density in blood came longer overall survival. Only one tumor region went through sequencing, so heterogeneity may still be there. Peak T cell clonality was found in uninvolved adjacent lung, exceeding tumor. The study detected a median approximately 55 of the top 100 tumor clones in adjacent lung.

Trimming cost V 4 bases and J 2 bases; bases outside gene matches: 9. There are 15 residues in the CDR3. Germline CDR1 reads SGHKS; CDR2 reads YYEKEE (reference sequence). TCRdb's table, derived via immunoSEQ multiplex PCR, lists solely in-frame clones and lacks some. The sample yields 35,000 to 40,000 clones, around 80% seen once. In this sample, this clone turned up once. Antigen: not known. The receptor comes from a male donor at least 60 years old with stage III squamous cell lung carcinoma. V gene TRBV5-5 combines with J gene TRBJ2-7; 7 bases line up with TRBD2. The sequences come from peripheral blood, collected before any cancer treatment. This chain's CDR3 is CASSLQAGRAYEQYF. The CDR3 region has the DNA TGTGCCAGCAGCCTCCAAGCGGGACGAGCCTACGAGCAGTACTTC.